These 12 T cell receptor beta chains came from one sample sequenced in a study of radiation and T cells in renal cell carcinoma. Time point in this sample: baseline pretreatment blood. Treatment meaning: 15 Gy SBRT to primary tumor, nephrectomy 4 weeks later. Sequencing used immunoSEQ multiplex PCR; TCRdb keeps in-frame clones, though not all of them. The profile shows about 59,000 clones, over 70% of them singletons. The sample was blood, taken from a patient whose treatment included radiotherapy and nephrectomy. These receptors were taken from a man in his 60s with renal cell carcinoma.

This clone was counted only a few times. The V and J genes are TRBV29-1 and TRBJ2-5; no firm D call. V was clipped by 2 bases and J by 1 base, with 17 bases between them. This CDR3 is built from 16 residues. From germline, CDR1 is SQVTM and CDR2 ANQGSEA. The CDR3 region has the DNA TGCAGCGTTGAATTGGGTCTCACTGGGGTCCAAGAGACCCAGTACTTC. This encodes CSVELGLTGVQETQYF.

Details on this clone: Distinct nucleotide sequences in the sample also encode this CDR3. The chain uses TRBV4-3 and TRBJ1-6; a possible D gene is TRBD1 (6 bases). Germline lookup yields CDR1 LGHNA and CDR2 YSLEER. V dropped 2 bases and J dropped 8 bases, with 13 bases sitting between them. The CDR3 runs to 15 residues. CDR3: CASSQLDRPDSPLHF. As DNA, the CDR3 is TGCGCCAGCAGCCAATTGGACAGACCTGATTCACCCCTCCACTTT.

This chain joins TRBV7-8 and TRBJ1-2, with 7 positions matching TRBD1. This CDR3 has 19 residues. Germline V gene sequence: CDR1 SGHVS, CDR2 FQNEAQ. The trim removed 1 base at V and 5 bases at J, leaving 19 bases unmatched. The CDR3 spells CASSLDRGLGTVKYYGYTF. CDR3 bases: TGTGCCAGCAGCTTAGATAGGGGACTGGGGACAGTAAAATATTATGGCTACACCTTC.

This clone was recorded once. The chain carries TRBV7-2 and TRBJ2-5; D possibly corresponds to TRBD1 (6 bases). The CDR3 extends over 15 amino acids. Germline V gene sequence: CDR1 SGHTA, CDR2 FQGNSA. V was shortened by 4 bases and J by 5 bases, with 17 bases between the two germline ends. CDR3 nucleotides: TGTGCCAGCAGCTCGCCAAATACAGGGTTGGAGACCCAGTACTTC. As protein: CASSSPNTGLETQYF.

The chain has TRBV29-1 and TRBJ1-2; 7 bases are shared with TRBD1. The germline gives CDR1 SQVTM, CDR2 ANQGSEA. With 2 bases clipped from V and 8 bases from J, the junction kept 11 bases outside the gene matches. The CDR3 is made up of 14 amino acids. The CDR3 spells CSVERWGEGQGYTF. As DNA, the CDR3 is TGCAGCGTTGAAAGGTGGGGGGAGGGACAGGGCTACACCTTC.

This clone was seen only a few times. The chain has TRBV5-1 and TRBJ1-1; D might be TRBD1 (6 bases). V shed 4 bases and J shed 2 bases, with 12 bases lying between them. This CDR3 has 14 amino acids. CDR1 and CDR2 from the germline V gene are SGHRS and YFSETQ. CDR3 loop: CASSAGDFNTEAFF. In DNA, the CDR3 is TGCGCCAGCAGCGCAGGGGATTTCAACACTGAAGCTTTCTTT.

This chain joins TRBV10-3 and TRBJ2-1; D gene uncertain. There are 15 residues in the CDR3. Trimming cost V 5 bases and J 0 bases, with 11 bases left between them. Germline loops: CDR1 ENHRY, CDR2 SYGVKD. CDR3 loop: CAISLTLSSYNEQFF. The CDR3 nucleotides are TGTGCCATCAGTTTGACCCTCAGCTCCTACAATGAGCAGTTCTTC.

The genes are TRBV6-6 and TRBJ1-2; D is unresolved. This CDR3 region has 13 residues. Germline loops: CDR1 MNHNY, CDR2 SVGAGI (reference sequence). The V and J ends lost 5 bases and 3 bases respectively, with 10 bases between them. The CDR3 protein is CASSPPEDYGYTF. For the CDR3, the DNA is TGTGCCAGCAGTCCTCCAGAAGACTATGGCTACACCTTC.

J is TRBJ1-4 and V is TRBV5-1; D might be TRBD1 (6 bases). V was clipped by 0 bases and J by 8 bases, with 20 bases between them. CDR3 size: 17 residues. Germline loops: CDR1 SGHRS, CDR2 YFSETQ. CDR3 residues: CASSLEYPGAGDEKLFF. The CDR3 DNA follows: TGCGCCAGCAGCTTGGAATATCCCGGGGCAGGGGACGAAAAACTGTTTTTT. Drawing the rest from reference TRBV5-1 and TRBJ1-4, the complete variable domain is KAGVTQTPRYLIKTRGQQVTLSCSPISGHRSVSWYQQTPGQGLQFLFEYFSETQRNKGNFPGRFSGRQFSNSRSEMNVSTLELGDSALYLCASSLEYPGAGDEKLFFGSGTQLSVL.

The V gene is TRBV12-5, the J gene TRBJ2-3; 7 bases are a match to TRBD1. The J segment lost 3 bases and the V segment lost 0 bases, leaving 6 bases of the junction unmatched. The CDR3 sequence is 16 residues long. In germline, CDR1 is LGHNT, CDR2 FRNRAP. CDR3 region: CASGLVEGGLTDTQYF. CDR3 nucleotides: TGTGCTAGTGGTTTGGTAGAAGGGGGCTTGACAGATACGCAGTATTTT.

The rearrangement joins TRBV5-4 to TRBJ1-2; no definite D call. The CDR3 loop spans 15 amino acids. V was cut by 1 base and J by 2 bases, with 12 bases left in between. CDR1 is SGHNT, CDR2 YYREEE, per germline (reference sequence). The CDR3 sequence: CASSLKAGLNYGYTF. The CDR3, as DNA: TGTGCCAGCAGCTTGAAGGCAGGTTTGAACTATGGCTACACCTTC.

This rearrangement joins TRBV19 to TRBJ1-1; maybe TRBD1 (6 bases). The CDR3 has 17 residues. V shed 4 bases and J shed 0 bases, with 18 bases lying between them. Germline V lookup: CDR1 LNHDA, CDR2 SQIVND (reference sequence). In DNA, the CDR3 is TGTGCCAGTAGTAGGAACAGGGAGGCGGGGATGAACACTGAAGCTTTCTTT. It is translated as CASSRNREAGMNTEAFF.